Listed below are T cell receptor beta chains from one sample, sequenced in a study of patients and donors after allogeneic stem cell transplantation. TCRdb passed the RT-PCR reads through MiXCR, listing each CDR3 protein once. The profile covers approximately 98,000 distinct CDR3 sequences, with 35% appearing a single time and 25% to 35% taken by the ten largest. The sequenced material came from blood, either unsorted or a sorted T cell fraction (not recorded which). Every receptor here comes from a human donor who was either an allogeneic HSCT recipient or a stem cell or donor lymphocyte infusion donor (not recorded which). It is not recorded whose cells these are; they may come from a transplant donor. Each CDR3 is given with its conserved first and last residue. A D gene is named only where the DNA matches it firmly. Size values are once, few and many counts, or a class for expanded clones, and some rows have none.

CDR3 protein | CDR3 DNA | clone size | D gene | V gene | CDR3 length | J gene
CATSAAGLRFF | TGTGCCACCAGTGCAGCGGGATTGCGGTTCTTC | . | TRBD2 | TRBV24-1 | 11 | TRBJ2-1
CASSSGSYEQYF | TGTGCCAGCAGTTCTGGTTCTTACGAGCAGTACTTC | once | . | TRBV28 | 12 | TRBJ2-7
CASSTSQGLGYEQYF | TGTGCCAGCAGCACGTCTCAGGGTCTCGGTTACGAGCAGTACTTC | . | . | TRBV28 | 15 | TRBJ2-7
CSANSPPGGSKNIQYF | TGCAGTGCTAACTCGCCCCCTGGAGGGAGCAAAAACATTCAGTACTTC | . | . | TRBV20-1 | 16 | TRBJ2-4
CATSREKAVNTEAFF | TGTGCCACCAGCAGAGAAAAGGCGGTGAACACTGAAGCTTTCTTT | . | . | TRBV15 | 15 | TRBJ1-1
CASSWRRGGEQYF | TGTGCCAGCAGCTGGAGAAGGGGAGGAGAGCAGTACTTC | . | . | TRBV7-9 | 13 | TRBJ2-7
CASSLGVGRAGNNEQFF | TGTGCCAGCAGTTTAGGTGTCGGGAGGGCCGGGAACAATGAGCAGTTCTTC | . | TRBD2 | TRBV12-3/TRBV12-4 | 17 | TRBJ2-1
CASSLLRASTEAFF | TGCGCCAGCAGCCTCTTGAGGGCGAGCACTGAAGCTTTCTTT | few | . | TRBV4-3 | 14 | TRBJ1-1
CATNPPLANGNIQYF | TGTGCCACCAACCCCCCATTAGCGAATGGAAACATTCAGTACTTC | . | . | TRBV28 | 15 | TRBJ2-4
CASSQDGARDTQYF | TGCGCCAGCAGCCAAGACGGGGCGAGAGATACGCAGTATTTT | few | . | TRBV4-3 | 14 | TRBJ2-3
CASSLDRTEAFF | TGCGCCAGCAGCTTGGACCGCACTGAAGCTTTCTTT | . | . | TRBV5-1 | 12 | TRBJ1-1
CASSQKGEGNQETQYF | TGTGCCAGCAGCCAGAAAGGGGAGGGCAACCAAGAGACCCAGTACTTC | . | TRBD2 | TRBV6-6 | 16 | TRBJ2-5
CATQGAASNQPQHF | TGTGCTACCCAGGGGGCTGCAAGCAATCAGCCCCAGCATTTT | . | TRBD1 | TRBV24-1 | 14 | TRBJ1-5